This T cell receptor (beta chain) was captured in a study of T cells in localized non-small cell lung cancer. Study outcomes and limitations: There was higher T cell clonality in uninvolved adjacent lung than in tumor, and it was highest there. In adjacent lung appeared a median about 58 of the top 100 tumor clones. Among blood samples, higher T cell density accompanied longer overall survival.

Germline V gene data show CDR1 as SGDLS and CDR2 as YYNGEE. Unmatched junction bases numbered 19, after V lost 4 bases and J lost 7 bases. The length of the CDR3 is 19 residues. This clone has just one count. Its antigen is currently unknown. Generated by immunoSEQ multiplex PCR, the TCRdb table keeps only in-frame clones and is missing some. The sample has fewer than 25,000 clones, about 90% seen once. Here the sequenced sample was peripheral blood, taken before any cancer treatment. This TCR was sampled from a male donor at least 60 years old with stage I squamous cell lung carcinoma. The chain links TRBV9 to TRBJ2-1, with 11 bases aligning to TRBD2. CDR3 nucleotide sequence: TGTGCCAGCAGCCCCTTTCATGGTAGCGGGAGGGCGATCTTTAATGAGCAGTTCTTC. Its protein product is CASSPFHGSGRAIFNEQFF.